A selection of T cell receptor beta chains follows, all from one sample in a study of blood T cells in healthy people across ages. Via MiXCR, TCRdb re-called the 5' RACE reads, giving one row per CDR3 protein. This sample has 2 million or so distinct CDR3 sequences, with just under 50% found just once. The specimen was blood. These receptors originate from a woman aged 40 to 50 in good health. CDR3s include the opening cysteine and the closing phenylalanine or tryptophan. Each record gives: V gene, CDR3 protein.

TRBV20-1,CSARVGTGIYNEQFF
TRBV6-5,CASSTDTLPGANVLTF
TRBV5-6,CASSLALGSGAYNEQFF
TRBV20-1,CSAWTVDSNQPQHF
TRBV27,CASSLTGGRANYGYTF
TRBV20-1,CSASLGGPGPISYEQYF
TRBV4-3,CASSQETGAAKDIQYF
TRBV6-5,CASSYVGLREQYF
TRBV15,CATILRGTEAFF
TRBV5-1,CASDPGAVNSYNEQFF
TRBV15,CATSRPGLETQYF